What follows are 3 T cell receptor beta chains derived from one specimen sequenced in a study of blood T cell repertoires in COVID-19. The assay was immunoSEQ multiplex PCR, and TCRdb's table has in-frame clones only and misses some. The sample includes 150,000 to 200,000 clones, around 90% seen only once; the top ten take over 15%. Source material: peripheral blood. The receptor source for this set is a man in his sixties with active or convalescent COVID-19.

The rearrangement uses TRBV10-3 and TRBJ1-1, with 7 bases fitting TRBD1. Germline values: CDR1 ENHRY, CDR2 SYGVKD. With 6 bases clipped from V and 0 bases from J, the junction kept 10 bases outside the gene matches. There are 16 residues in the CDR3. Here the CDR3 reads CAIRQRTGDLNTEAFF. In DNA form, the CDR3 reads TGTGCCATCAGACAACGGACAGGTGACCTGAACACTGAAGCTTTCTTT.

This sequence joins TRBV18 and TRBJ2-4; possible D gene TRBD2, 5 bases. Germline V CDR1 and CDR2: KGHSH, LQKENI. The V gene lost 0 bases and the J gene lost 6 bases, with 12 bases spanning the gap. This CDR3 is built from 15 residues. The CDR3 nucleotides are TGTGCCAGCTCACCACCTGCGGGTATGGGAAACATTCAGTACTTC. Its translation: CASSPPAGMGNIQYF.

Turning to this clone: This sample also contains other DNA sequences that code for the same CDR3. V and J are TRBV11-3 and TRBJ1-1; possibly TRBD1 for D (5 bases). V was pared by 2 bases and J by 0 bases, with 7 bases between. This CDR3 spans 14 amino acids. The germline V gene encodes CDR1 SGHNT and CDR2 YENEEA. The CDR3 is CASSLTGLNTEAFF. For the CDR3, the DNA is TGTGCCAGCAGCTTAACAGGATTGAACACTGAAGCTTTCTTT.